This entry describes one T cell receptor beta chain. Its specificity is unknown. This sample was taken from a study of T cell responses to AZD1222 COVID-19 vaccine. Data came from immunoSEQ multiplex PCR; TCRdb stores just in-frame clones and leaves some out. In the table there are under 140,000 clones, about 94% of which are singletons. Findings of the study overall: Rises in breadth and depth of Spike-specific TCRs came after two AZD1222 doses. Donors were chiefly white British, with a greater number of females, and clonal diversity was perhaps underestimated. With dominance at 160-218 and 743-854, vaccine-associated CD4 TCRs spanned spike.

The study pooled second doses at about 4 or about 12 weeks. V lost 8 bases and J 4 bases, leaving 15 bases between the germline ends. Germline V CDR1 and CDR2: SGHTA, FQGNSA. The CDR3 extends over 14 amino acids. This specimen was peripheral blood, taken 28 days after the second AZD1222 dose. V gene TRBV7-2 combines with J gene TRBJ2-1; no reliable D call. This TCR was recovered from an adult who received the AZD1222 COVID-19 vaccine. For the CDR3, the DNA is TGTGCCAGCGTAAGGTCATTCGGTTACAATGAGCAGTTCTTC. It translates to CASVRSFGYNEQFF.